The entry below describes one T cell receptor beta chain. Germline CDR1 and CDR2: MNHEY and SVGEGT. CDR3 length: 15 amino acids. Trimming at V came to 4 bases and at J to 4 bases, leaving 7 bases not matched to a gene. This sample is drawn from a study of blood T cell repertoires in COVID-19. Background on the study: PBMCs, B-cell-depleted T cells, or T cells provided the cDNA or gDNA that made up the material.

Per the original data handling: Estimation of nucleated cell counts relied on the amplification of reference gene primers. The repertoire was sequenced with immunoSEQ multiplex PCR; TCRdb's copy has only in-frame clones and lacks some. The DNA was the basis for D and trimming; V, J and clone size are from that table. Of about 100,000 clones listed, roughly nine tenths are singletons. V gene TRBV6-2 or TRBV6-3 combines with J gene TRBJ1-2; 9 bases fit TRBD1. The sequenced material came from peripheral blood. The source of this sequence is a man between 60 and 75 years old with acute or convalescent COVID-19. CDR3 nucleotide sequence: TGTGCCAGCAGTTTTTCCGGGACAGGGAGCTATGGCTACACCTTC. This codes for CASSFSGTGSYGYTF.